One and the same sample provided the 8 T cell receptor beta chains below, sequenced in a study of blood T cells in healthy people across ages. The use of a sample-barcoded 5' primer and a J-beta primer mix characterized a second PCR of about 6 to 12 cycles. One entry per CDR3 protein, called by TCRdb with MiXCR from the 5' RACE reads. The data contain 1.5 million to 2 million distinct CDR3 sequences, about 50% of them seen just once; the ten biggest clones take up over 2%. Sequencing used blood. The receptors were sampled from a woman aged 40 to 49 in good health.

In its sample, this clonotype was seen a few times. This chain joins TRBV29-1 and TRBJ2-1; 7 nucleotides align to TRBD2. V lost 4 bases and J lost 10; bases outside the gene matches: 13. The length of the CDR3 is 14 residues. Germline CDR1 is SQVTM and CDR2 is ANQGSEA. DNA for the CDR3: TGCAGCGTTGCCCCCCGTCTAGCGGTGGGGGAGCAGTTCTTC. Its translation is CSVAPRLAVGEQFF.

The CDR3 region has the DNA TGCGCCAGCAGCCAAGGTAGGGGGGACATCTACGAGCAGTACTTC. Protein product: CASSQGRGDIYEQYF. The J gene is TRBJ2-7, the V gene TRBV4-1; either TRBD1 or TRBD2 may supply D (6 bases each). The CDR3 length is 15 residues. Between the trimmed V and J ends, which lost 1 base and 3 bases, there was a span of 13 bases. Germline V CDR1 and CDR2: MGHRA, YSYEKL.

This clonotype has a handful of counts. The chain is built from TRBV5-1 and TRBJ2-3, with 15 bases identical to TRBD2. The length of the CDR3 is 17 residues. Unmatched junction bases numbered 5, after V lost 4 bases and J lost 2 bases. Germline assignment: CDR1 SGHRS and CDR2 YFSETQ. CDR3 region: CASSEGLAGGYTDTQYF. The CDR3 DNA sequence: TGCGCCAGCAGCGAGGGACTAGCGGGGGGCTACACAGATACGCAGTATTTT. Full variable domain (missing parts from reference TRBV5-1 and TRBJ2-3): KAGVTQTPRYLIKTRGQQVTLSCSPISGHRSVSWYQQTPGQGLQFLFEYFSETQRNKGNFPGRFSGRQFSNSRSEMNVSTLELGDSALYLCASSEGLAGGYTDTQYFGPGTRLTVL.

In regard to this clonotype: Because the CDR3's place on the DNA is in doubt, the DNA is left out and the CDR3 is given as listed by TCRdb. The chain links TRBV29-1 to TRBJ1-2; the D call in the table, TRBD1, was not verified against the DNA. Germline CDR1 and CDR2: SQVTM and ANQGSEA. The CDR3 is 13 residues long, ends included. CDR3 amino acids: CSVATGTPARLTF.

This clonotype came up once. This chain uses TRBV7-3 with TRBJ1-1; perhaps TRBD1 as D (6 bases). Germline-derived CDR1 and CDR2 are SGHTA and FQGTGA. The CDR3 totals 14 residues. Trimming pared 4 bases from V and 0 bases from J, leaving 9 bases between. The CDR3 here is CASSSTGVNTEAFF. The CDR3 region has the DNA TGTGCCAGCAGCTCGACAGGTGTGAACACTGAAGCTTTCTTT. Supplemented by reference TRBV7-3 and TRBJ1-1, the full variable domain reads GAGVSQTPSNKVTEKGKYVELRCDPISGHTALYWYRQSLGQGPEFLIYFQGTGAADDSGLPNDRFFAVRPEGSVSTLKIQRTERGDSAVYLCASSSTGVNTEAFFGQGTRLTVV.

In this sample, this clonotype turned up a few times. J is TRBJ2-7 and V is TRBV29-1, with a weak D call TRBD1 (6 bases). Trimming took 2 bases from V and 4 from J, leaving 12 bases between them. Germline CDR1 and CDR2: SQVTM and ANQGSEA. The CDR3 extends over 13 amino acids. The CDR3 DNA is TGCAGCGTTGAAACAGGGTCGGGATACGAGCAGTACTTC. As protein: CSVETGSGYEQYF.

The chain has TRBV12-3 or TRBV12-4 and TRBJ2-3; D is perhaps TRBD1 or TRBD2 (5 bases each). The CDR3 extends over 15 amino acids. The V gene lost 5 bases and the J gene lost 4 bases, with 16 bases spanning the gap. The CDR3 nucleotides are TGTGCCAGCAGTCGGGTCGGGGCTAGACCAGATACGCAGTATTTT. This codes for CASSRVGARPDTQYF.

As DNA, the CDR3 is TGCAGTACACGCCTCAGAGAGGGGAGGGGCTACACCTTC. Its translation: CSTRLREGRGYTF. The chain combines TRBV20-1 with TRBJ1-2; possibly TRBD1 for D (5 bases). Trimming pared 8 bases from V and 8 bases from J, leaving 21 bases between. The CDR3 is 13 residues long. Per the germline V gene, CDR1 is DFQATT and CDR2 is SNEGSKA (reference sequence).